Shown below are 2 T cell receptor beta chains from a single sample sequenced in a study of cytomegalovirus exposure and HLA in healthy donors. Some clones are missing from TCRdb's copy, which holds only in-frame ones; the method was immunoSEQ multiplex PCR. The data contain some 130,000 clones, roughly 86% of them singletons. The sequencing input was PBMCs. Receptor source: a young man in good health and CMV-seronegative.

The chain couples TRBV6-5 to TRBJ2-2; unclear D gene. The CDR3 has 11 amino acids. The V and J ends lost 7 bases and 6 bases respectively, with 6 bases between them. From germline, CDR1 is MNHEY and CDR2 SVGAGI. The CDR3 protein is CASTFSGELFF. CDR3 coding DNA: TGTGCCAGCACCTTCTCCGGGGAGCTGTTTTTT.

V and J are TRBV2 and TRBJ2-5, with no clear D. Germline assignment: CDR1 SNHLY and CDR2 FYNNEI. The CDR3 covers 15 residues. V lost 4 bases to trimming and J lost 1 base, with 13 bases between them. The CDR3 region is CASSVESSPQETQYF. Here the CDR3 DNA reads TGTGCCAGCAGTGTAGAGTCGTCCCCCCAAGAGACCCAGTACTTC.